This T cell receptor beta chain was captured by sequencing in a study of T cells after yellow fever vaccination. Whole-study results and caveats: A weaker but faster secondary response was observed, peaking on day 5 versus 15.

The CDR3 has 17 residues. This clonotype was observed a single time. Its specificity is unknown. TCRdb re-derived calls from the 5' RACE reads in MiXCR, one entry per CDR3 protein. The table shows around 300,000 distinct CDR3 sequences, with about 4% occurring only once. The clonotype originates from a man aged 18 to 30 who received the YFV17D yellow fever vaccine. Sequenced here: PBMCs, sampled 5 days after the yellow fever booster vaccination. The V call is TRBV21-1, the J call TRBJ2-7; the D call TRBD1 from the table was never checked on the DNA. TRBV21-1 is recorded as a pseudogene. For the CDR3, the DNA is TGTGCCAGCAGCAAGGTGGACCCCCCGTTGGGGGTCTACGAGCAGTACTTC. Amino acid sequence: CASSKVDPPLGVYEQYF.